This TCR beta chain was captured in a study of T cells after posttransplantation cyclophosphamide. Study-wide points: Recipient CMV seropositivity and CMV reactivation strongly tracked TRB clonality. Donor-recipient repertoire similarity was low at 1-2 months, rising over year one.

The V and J ends lost 5 bases and 3 bases respectively, with 7 bases between them. The CDR3 extends over 11 amino acids. Germline V lookup: CDR1 GTSNPN, CDR2 SVGIG (reference sequence). Clones were read by immunoSEQ multiplex PCR, and TCRdb kept only the in-frame ones, dropping some. The table lists about 5,000 clones, approximately 2% of them singletons. This clone has only a few counts. Its specificity is unknown. A marrow graft followed busulfan-fludarabine conditioning, with cyclophosphamide on days +3 and +4. Sequenced here: PBMCs, sampled almost 250 days after a stem cell transplant with posttransplant cyclophosphamide. The gene calls are TRBV30 and TRBJ1-1; no clear D gene. The sequence was obtained from a male patient between 25 and 39 years old who received an allogeneic stem cell transplant from a related donor, was CMV-positive, and had no GVHD. Certain T cells may be donor cells from the graft. CDR3 sequence (DNA): TGTGCCTGGGGGAGGGACACTGAAGCTTTCTTT. It encodes CAWGRDTEAFF.